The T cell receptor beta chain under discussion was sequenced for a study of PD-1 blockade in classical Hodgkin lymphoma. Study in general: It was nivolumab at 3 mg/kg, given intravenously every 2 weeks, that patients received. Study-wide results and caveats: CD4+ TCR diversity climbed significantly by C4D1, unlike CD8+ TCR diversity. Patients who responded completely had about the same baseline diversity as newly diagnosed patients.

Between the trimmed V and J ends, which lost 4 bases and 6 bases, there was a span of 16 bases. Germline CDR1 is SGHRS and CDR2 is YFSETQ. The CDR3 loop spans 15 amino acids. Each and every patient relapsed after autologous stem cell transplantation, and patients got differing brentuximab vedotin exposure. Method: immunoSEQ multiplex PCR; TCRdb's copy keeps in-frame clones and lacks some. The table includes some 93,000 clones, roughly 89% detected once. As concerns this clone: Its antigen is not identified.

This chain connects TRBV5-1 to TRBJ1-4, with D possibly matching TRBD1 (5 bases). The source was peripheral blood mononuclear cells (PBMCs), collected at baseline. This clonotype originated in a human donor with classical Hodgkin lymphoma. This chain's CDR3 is CASSRGLLWDEKLFF. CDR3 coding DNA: TGCGCCAGCAGCCGGGGACTCCTCTGGGATGAAAAACTGTTTTTT.